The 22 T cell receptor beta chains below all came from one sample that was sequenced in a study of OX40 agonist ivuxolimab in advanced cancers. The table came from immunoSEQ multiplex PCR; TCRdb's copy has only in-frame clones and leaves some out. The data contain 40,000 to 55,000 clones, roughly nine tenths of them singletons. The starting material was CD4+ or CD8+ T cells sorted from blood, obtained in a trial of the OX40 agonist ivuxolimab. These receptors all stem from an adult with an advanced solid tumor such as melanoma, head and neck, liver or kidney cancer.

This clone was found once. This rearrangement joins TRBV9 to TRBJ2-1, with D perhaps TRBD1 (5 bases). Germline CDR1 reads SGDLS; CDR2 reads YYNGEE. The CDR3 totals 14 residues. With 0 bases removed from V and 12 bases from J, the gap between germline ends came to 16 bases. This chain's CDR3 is CASSVDRSSAWQFF. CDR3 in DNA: TGTGCCAGCAGCGTAGACAGGAGCTCTGCGTGGCAGTTCTTC.

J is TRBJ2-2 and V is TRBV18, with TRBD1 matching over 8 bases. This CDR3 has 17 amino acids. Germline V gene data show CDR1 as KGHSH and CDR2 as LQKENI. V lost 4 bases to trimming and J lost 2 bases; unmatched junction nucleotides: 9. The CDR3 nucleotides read TGTGCCAGCTCACTACTCCCGACAGGGGACAACACCGGGGAGCTGTTTTTT. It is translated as CASSLLPTGDNTGELFF.

This CDR3 is CASSLQGSNGYTF. CDR3 in DNA: TGTGCCAGCAGTTTACAGGGGTCCAATGGCTACACCTTC. This chain joins TRBV27 and TRBJ1-2; D is perhaps TRBD1 (6 bases). The CDR3 covers 13 residues. The V end lost 2 bases, the J end lost 6 bases, and 10 bases lay between the germline ends. Germline V gene lookup returns CDR1 MNHEY and CDR2 SMNVEV (reference sequence).

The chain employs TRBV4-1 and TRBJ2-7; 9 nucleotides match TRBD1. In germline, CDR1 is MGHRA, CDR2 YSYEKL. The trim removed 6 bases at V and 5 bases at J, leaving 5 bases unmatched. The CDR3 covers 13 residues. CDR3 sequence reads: CASRGTGKHEQYF. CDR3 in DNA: TGCGCCAGCAGAGGGACAGGGAAGCACGAGCAGTACTTC.

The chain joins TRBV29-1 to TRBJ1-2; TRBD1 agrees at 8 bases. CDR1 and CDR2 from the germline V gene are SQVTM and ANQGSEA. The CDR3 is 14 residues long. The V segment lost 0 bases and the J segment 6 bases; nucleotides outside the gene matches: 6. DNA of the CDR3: TGCAGCGTTGAAGAGATCCAGGGGGCGCATGGCTACACCTTC. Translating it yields CSVEEIQGAHGYTF.

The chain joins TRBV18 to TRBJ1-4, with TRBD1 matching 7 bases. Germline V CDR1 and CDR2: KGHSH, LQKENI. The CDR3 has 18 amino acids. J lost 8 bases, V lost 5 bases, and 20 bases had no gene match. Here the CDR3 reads CASSSRTLRTGKGEKLFF. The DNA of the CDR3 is TGTGCCAGCTCATCCCGAACTCTGAGGACAGGAAAAGGAGAAAAACTGTTTTTT.

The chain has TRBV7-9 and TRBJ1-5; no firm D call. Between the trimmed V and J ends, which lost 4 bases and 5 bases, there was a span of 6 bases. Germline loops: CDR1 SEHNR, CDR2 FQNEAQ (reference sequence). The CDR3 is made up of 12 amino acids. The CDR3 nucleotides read TGTGCCAGCAGCTGGGTCGATCAGCCCCAGCATTTT. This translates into CASSWVDQPQHF.

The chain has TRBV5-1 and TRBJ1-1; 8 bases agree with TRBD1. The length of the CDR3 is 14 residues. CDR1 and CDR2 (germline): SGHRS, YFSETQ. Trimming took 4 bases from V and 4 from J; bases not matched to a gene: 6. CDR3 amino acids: CASSGGTGGTEAFF. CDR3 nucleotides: TGCGCCAGCAGCGGGGGAACAGGGGGCACTGAAGCTTTCTTT.

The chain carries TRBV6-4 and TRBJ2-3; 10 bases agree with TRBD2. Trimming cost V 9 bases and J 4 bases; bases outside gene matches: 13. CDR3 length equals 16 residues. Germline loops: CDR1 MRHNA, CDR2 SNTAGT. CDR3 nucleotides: TGTGCCAGTCAGGAGCGGGGGGGCCTTAGCCCAGATACGCAGTATTTT. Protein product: CASQERGGLSPDTQYF.

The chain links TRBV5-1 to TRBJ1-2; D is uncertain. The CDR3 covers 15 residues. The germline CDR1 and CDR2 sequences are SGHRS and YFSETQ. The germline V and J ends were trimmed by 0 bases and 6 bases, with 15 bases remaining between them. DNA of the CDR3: TGCGCCAGCAGCTTGGCGGAGGGTAAGGGTGATGGCTACACCTTC. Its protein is CASSLAEGKGDGYTF.

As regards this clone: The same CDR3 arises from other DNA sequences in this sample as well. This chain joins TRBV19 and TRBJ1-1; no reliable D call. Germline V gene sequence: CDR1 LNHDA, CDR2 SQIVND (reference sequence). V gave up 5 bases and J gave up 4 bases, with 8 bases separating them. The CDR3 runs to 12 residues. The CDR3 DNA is TGTGCCAGTAGTTTCCCGGGCACTGAAGCTTTCTTT. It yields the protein CASSFPGTEAFF.

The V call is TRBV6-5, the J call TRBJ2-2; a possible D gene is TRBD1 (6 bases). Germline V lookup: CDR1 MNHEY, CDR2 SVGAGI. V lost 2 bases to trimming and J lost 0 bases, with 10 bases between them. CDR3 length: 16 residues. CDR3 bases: TGTGCCAGCAGTTACGAAGGACAGACGAACACCGGGGAGCTGTTTTTT. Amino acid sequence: CASSYEGQTNTGELFF.

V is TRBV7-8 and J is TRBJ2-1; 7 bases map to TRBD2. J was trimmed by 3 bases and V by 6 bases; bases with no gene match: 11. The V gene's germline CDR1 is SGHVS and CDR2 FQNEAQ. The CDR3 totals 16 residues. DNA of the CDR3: TGTGCCAGCAGTCCTATTGTCGGGGGGATCTACAATGAGCAGTTCTTC. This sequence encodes CASSPIVGGIYNEQFF.

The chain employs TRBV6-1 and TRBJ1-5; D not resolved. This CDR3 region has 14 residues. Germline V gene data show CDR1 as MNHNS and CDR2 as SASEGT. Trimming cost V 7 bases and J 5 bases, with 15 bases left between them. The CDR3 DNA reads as TGTGCCAGCAAACGAACGACATTTGATCAGCCCCAGCATTTT. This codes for CASKRTTFDQPQHF.

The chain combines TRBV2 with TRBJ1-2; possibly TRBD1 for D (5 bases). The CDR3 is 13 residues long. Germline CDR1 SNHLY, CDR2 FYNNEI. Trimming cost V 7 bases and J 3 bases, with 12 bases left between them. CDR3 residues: CASIRDVDYGYTF. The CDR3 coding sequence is TGTGCCAGCATTAGGGACGTCGACTATGGCTACACCTTC.

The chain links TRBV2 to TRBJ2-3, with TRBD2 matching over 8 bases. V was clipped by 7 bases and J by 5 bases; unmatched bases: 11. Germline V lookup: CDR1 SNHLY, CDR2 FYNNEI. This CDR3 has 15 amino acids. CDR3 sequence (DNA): TGTGCCAGCAAAAGGCTGCCGGGGGGGCTAGATACGCAGTATTTT. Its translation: CASKRLPGGLDTQYF. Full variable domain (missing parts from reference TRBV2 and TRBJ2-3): EPEVTQTPSHQVTQMGQEVILRCVPISNHLYFYWYRQILGQKVEFLVSFYNNEISEKSEIFDDQFSVERPDGSNFTLKIRSTKLEDSAMYFCASKRLPGGLDTQYFGPGTRLTVL.

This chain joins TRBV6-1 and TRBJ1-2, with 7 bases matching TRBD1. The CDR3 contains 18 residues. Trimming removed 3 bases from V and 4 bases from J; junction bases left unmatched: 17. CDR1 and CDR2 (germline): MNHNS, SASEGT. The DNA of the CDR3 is TGTGCCAGCAGTGAGACGTCCTGGGGACAGTCTGAGGGCTATGGCTACACCTTC. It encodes CASSETSWGQSEGYGYTF.

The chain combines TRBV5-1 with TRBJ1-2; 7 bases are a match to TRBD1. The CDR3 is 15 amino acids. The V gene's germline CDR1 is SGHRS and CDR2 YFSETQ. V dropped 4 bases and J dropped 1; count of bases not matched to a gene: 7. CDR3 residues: CASSPAGQLNYGYTF. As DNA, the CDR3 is TGCGCCAGCAGCCCTGCGGGACAGCTTAACTATGGCTACACCTTC.

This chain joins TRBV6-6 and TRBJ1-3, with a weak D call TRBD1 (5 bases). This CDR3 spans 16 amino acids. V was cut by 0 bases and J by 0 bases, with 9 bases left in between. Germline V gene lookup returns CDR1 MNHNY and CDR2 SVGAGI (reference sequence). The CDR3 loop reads CASSYSDSNSGNTIYF. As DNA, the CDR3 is TGTGCCAGCAGTTACTCAGACAGCAACTCTGGAAACACCATATATTTT.

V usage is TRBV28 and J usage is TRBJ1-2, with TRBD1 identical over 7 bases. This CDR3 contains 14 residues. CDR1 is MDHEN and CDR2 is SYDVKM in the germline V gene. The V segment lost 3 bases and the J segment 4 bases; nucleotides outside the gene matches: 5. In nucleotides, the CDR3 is TGTGCCAGCAGTTTGGGAGGGGGCGGCTATGGCTACACCTTC. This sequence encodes CASSLGGGGYGYTF.

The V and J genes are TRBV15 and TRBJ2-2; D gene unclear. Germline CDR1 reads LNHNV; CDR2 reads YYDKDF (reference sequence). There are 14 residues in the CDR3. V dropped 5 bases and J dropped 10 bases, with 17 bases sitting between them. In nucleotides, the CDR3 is TGTGCCACCAGCCGTGACGGGTTTGGGATGGAGCTGTTTTTT. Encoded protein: CATSRDGFGMELFF.

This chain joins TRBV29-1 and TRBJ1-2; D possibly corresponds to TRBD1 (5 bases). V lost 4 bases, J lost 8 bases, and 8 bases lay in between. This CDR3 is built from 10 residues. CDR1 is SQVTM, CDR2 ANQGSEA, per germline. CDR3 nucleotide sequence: TGCAGCGTTGTCAGGGACGGCTACACCTTC. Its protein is CSVVRDGYTF. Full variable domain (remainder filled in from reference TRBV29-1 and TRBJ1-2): SAVISQKPSRDICQRGTSLTIQCQVDSQVTMMFWYRQQPGQSLTLIATANQGSEATYESGFVIDKFPISRPNLTFSTLTVSNMSPEDSSIYLCSVVRDGYTFGSGTRLTVV.